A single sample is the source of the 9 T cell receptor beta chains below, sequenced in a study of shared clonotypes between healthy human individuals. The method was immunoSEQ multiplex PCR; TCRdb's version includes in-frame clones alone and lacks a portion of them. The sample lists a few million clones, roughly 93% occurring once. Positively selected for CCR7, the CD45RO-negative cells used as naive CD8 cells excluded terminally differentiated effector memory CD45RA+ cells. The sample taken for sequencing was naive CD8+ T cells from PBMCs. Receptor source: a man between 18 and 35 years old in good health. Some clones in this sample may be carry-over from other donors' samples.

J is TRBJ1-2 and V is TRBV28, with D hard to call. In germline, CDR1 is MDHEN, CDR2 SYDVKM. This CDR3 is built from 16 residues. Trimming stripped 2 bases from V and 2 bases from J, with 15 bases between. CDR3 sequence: CASSLRQEGLNYGYTF. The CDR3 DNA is TGTGCCAGCAGTTTACGGCAGGAAGGTCTAAACTATGGCTACACCTTC.

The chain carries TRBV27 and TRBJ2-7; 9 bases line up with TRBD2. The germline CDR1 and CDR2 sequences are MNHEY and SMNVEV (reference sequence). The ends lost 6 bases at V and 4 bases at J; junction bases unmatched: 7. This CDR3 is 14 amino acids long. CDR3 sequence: CASSPDLAGYEQYF. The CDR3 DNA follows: TGTGCCAGCAGCCCTGACCTAGCGGGATACGAGCAGTACTTC.

The CDR3: CASSGGTVSGNTIYF. DNA for the CDR3: TGTGCCAGCTCGGGGGGGACAGTCTCTGGAAACACCATATATTTT. The chain joins TRBV18 to TRBJ1-3; 7 positions agree with TRBD1. The CDR3 has 15 amino acids. Trimming removed 6 bases from V and 0 bases from J; junction bases left unmatched: 5. Germline V gene sequence: CDR1 KGHSH, CDR2 LQKENI. Supplemented by reference TRBV18 and TRBJ1-3, the full variable domain reads NAGVMQNPRHLVRRRGQEARLRCSPMKGHSHVYWYRQLPEEGLKFMVYLQKENIIDESGMPKERFSAEFPKEGPSILRIQQVVRGDSAAYFCASSGGTVSGNTIYFGEGSWLTVV.

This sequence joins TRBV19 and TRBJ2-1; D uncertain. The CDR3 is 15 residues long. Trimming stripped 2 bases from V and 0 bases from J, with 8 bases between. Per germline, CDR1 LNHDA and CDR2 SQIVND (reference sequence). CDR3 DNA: TGTGCCAGTAGTATACCTCCGAGCTCCTACAATGAGCAGTTCTTC. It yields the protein CASSIPPSSYNEQFF. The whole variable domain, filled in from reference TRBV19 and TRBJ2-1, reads DGGITQSPKYLFRKEGQNVTLSCEQNLNHDAMYWYRQDPGQGLRLIYYSQIVNDFQKGDIAEGYSVSREKKESFPLTVTSAQKNPTAFYLCASSIPPSSYNEQFFGPGTRLTVL.

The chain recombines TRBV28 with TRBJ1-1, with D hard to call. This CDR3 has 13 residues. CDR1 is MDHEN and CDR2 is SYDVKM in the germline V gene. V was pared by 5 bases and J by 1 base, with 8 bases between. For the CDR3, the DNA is TGTGCCAGCAGTCGAATCCCGAACACTGAAGCTTTCTTT. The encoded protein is CASSRIPNTEAFF.

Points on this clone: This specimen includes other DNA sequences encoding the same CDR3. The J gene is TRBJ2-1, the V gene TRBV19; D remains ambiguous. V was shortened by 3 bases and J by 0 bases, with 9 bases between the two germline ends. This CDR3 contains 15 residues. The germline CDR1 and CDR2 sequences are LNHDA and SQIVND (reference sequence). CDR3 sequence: CASSIGRSSYNEQFF. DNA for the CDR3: TGTGCCAGTAGTATCGGCAGAAGCTCCTACAATGAGCAGTTCTTC.

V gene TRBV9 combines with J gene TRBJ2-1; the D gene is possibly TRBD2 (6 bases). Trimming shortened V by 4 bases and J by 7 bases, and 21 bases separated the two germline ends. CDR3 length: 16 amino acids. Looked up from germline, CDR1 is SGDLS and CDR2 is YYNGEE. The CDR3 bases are TGTGCCAGCAGCCTCCTGGGAGGAAACAAGGAGAATGAGCAGTTCTTC. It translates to CASSLLGGNKENEQFF.

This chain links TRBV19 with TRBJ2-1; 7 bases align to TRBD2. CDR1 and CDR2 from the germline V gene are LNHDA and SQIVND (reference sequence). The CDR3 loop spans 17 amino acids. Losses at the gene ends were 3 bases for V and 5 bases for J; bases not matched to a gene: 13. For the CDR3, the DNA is TGTGCCAGTAGTATGAGGTGGGAGGGCCTCAGCGACAATGAGCAGTTCTTC. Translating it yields CASSMRWEGLSDNEQFF.

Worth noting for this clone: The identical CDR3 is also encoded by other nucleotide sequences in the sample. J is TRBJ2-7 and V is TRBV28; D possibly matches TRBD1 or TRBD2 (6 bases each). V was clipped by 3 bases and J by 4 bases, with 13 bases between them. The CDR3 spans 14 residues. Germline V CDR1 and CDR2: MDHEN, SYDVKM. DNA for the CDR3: TGTGCCAGCAGTTTGTTTACAGGGACTTACGAGCAGTACTTC. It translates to CASSLFTGTYEQYF.